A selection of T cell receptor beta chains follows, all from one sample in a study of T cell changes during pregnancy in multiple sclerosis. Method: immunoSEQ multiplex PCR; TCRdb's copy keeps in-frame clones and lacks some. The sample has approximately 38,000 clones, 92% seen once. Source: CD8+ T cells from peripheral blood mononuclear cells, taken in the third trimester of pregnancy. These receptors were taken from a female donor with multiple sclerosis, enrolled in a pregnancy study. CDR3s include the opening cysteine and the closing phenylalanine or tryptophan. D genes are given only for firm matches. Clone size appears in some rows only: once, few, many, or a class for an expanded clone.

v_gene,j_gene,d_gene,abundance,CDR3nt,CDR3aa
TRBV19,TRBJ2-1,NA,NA,TGTGCCAGTAGTATCCTAGCGACCGTGTACAATGAGCAGTTCTTC,CASSILATVYNEQFF
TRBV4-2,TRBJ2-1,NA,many,TGTGCCAGCAGCCAAGATCTAGAATCCAATGAGCAGTTCTTC,CASSQDLESNEQFF
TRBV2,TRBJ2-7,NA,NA,TGTGCCAGCACACCAGTACCTAGCGATACCTACGAGCAGTACTTC,CASTPVPSDTYEQYF
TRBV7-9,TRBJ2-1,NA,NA,TGTGCCAGCAGCTCCGCTGGTTTAGCGCTTATTCCCTACAATGAGCAGTTCTTC,CASSSAGLALIPYNEQFF
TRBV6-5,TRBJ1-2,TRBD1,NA,TGTGCCAGCAGTTACTCGGGACAGGGAAATGGCTACACCTTC,CASSYSGQGNGYTF
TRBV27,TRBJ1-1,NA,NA,TGTGCCAGCAGTTTATCGGGGCCCAACACTGAAGCTTTCTTT,CASSLSGPNTEAFF
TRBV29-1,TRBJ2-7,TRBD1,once,TGCAGCGTTGATGGGGTGACAGGGGTTCCCTACGAGCAGTACTTC,CSVDGVTGVPYEQYF
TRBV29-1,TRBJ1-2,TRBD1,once,TGCAGCGCACAGGGGGCTCGCTATGGCTACACCTTC,CSAQGARYGYTF
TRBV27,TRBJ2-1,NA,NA,TGTGCCAGCAGGGGCGGGACGGCCTGGGATGAGCAGTTCTTC,CASRGGTAWDEQFF
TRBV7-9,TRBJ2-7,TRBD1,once,TGTGCCAGCAGCTCCGAAACGCGAAACGGACAGGGAGGAAACTACGAGCAGTACTTC,CASSSETRNGQGGNYEQYF
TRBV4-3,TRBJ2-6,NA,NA,TGCGCCAGCAGCCAGGCCTTTTTCTCTGGGGCCAACGTCCTGACTTTC,CASSQAFFSGANVLTF
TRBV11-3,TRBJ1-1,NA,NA,TGTGCCAGCAGCTTACAGGGTAACACTGAAGCTTTCTTT,CASSLQGNTEAFF
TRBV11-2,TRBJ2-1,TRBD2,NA,TGTGCCAGCAGCTGGACTAGCGGAAACAATGAGCAGTTCTTC,CASSWTSGNNEQFF
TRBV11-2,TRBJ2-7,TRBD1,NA,TGTGCCAGCAGCCAGGGACAGGTGGCTCCCCTCTCCTACGAGCAGTACTTC,CASSQGQVAPLSYEQYF
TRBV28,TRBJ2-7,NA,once,NA,CASSLAQAPYEQYF
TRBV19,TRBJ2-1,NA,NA,TGTGCCAGTAGTGCTCGGGAGTGGGACTACAATGAGCAGTTCTTC,CASSAREWDYNEQFF
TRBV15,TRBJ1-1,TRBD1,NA,TGTGCCACCAGCAGACCGGACAGGGGGCTGACTGAAGCTTTCTTT,CATSRPDRGLTEAFF
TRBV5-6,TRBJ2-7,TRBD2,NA,TGTGCCAGCAGCCATGGAGGGTGGACTAGCGAGTACTACGAGCAGTACTTC,CASSHGGWTSEYYEQYF
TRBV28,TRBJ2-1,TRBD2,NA,TGTGCCAGCAGTTTAGGGGAGGGAGTTCTTAATGAGCAGTTCTTC,CASSLGEGVLNEQFF
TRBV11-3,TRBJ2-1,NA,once,TGTGCCAGCAGGGGGAGGGGGTTTGGAGGGTATAGGGAGCAGTTCTTC,CASRGRGFGGYREQFF
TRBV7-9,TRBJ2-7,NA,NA,TGTGCCAGCACCCAACCTAGCTCCTACGAGCAGTACTTC,CASTQPSSYEQYF
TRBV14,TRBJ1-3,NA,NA,TGTGCCAGCAGCCCAAGCGACGGGTCCTCTGGAAACACCATATATTTT,CASSPSDGSSGNTIYF
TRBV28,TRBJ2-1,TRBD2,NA,TGTGCCAGCAGTTTAGGCGCGGGAGATCCAAATGAGCAGTTCTTC,CASSLGAGDPNEQFF
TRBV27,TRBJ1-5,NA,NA,TGTGCCAGCAGATACTCAGGGGTCGATCAGCCCCAGCATTTT,CASRYSGVDQPQHF
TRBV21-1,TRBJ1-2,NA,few,TGTGCCAGCAGCAAAGAGTTAGCCACTAACTATGGCTACACCTTC,CASSKELATNYGYTF
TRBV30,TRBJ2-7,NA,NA,TGTGCCTGGAGTCGCAGGGGCTACGAGCAGTACTTC,CAWSRRGYEQYF
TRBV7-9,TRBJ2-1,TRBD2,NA,TGTGCCAGCAGCTTAGGGTTACTAGCGAGTGAGCAGTTCTTC,CASSLGLLASEQFF
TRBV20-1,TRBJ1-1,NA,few,TGCAGTGCTAGAGAGAGGCGAGCTTTCTTT,CSARERRAFF
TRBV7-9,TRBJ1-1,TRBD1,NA,TGTGCCAGCAGCCCCGACAGGGGTACCACTGAAGCTTTCTTT,CASSPDRGTTEAFF
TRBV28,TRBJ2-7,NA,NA,TGTGCCAGCAGTTCGGACGAGCAGTACTTC,CASSSDEQYF
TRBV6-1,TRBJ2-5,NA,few,TGTGCCAGCGGGCCATTGCGGGATGGCGGGGAGACCCAGTACTTC,CASGPLRDGGETQYF
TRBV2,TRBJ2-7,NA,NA,TGTGCCAGCGGTGGGGACACTTCATCCTACGAGCAGTACTTC,CASGGDTSSYEQYF
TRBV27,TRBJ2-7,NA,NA,TGTGCCAGCAGACCTTCCCCGGGAGCGAGGGACTACGAGCAGTACTTC,CASRPSPGARDYEQYF
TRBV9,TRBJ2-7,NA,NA,TGTGCCAGCAGCGTAGGTACAGGGCTCTACGAGCAGTACTTC,CASSVGTGLYEQYF
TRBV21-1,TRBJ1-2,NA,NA,TGTGCCAGCAGCGGGCAGGGATCGGGACAGCAAGTAATATCTAACTATGGCTACACCTTC,CASSGQGSGQQVISNYGYTF
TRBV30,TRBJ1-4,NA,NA,TGTGCCTGGAAGAACCCGGGTCCCGAGAGCGAAAAACTGTTTTTT,CAWKNPGPESEKLFF
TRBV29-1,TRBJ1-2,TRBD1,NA,TGCAGCGTTGCCCGGACAGGGGTCGACTATGGCTACACCTTC,CSVARTGVDYGYTF
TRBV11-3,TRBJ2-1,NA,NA,TGTGCCAGCAGGCCCCTGGCCGCGGGCTCCTACAATGAGCAGTTCTTC,CASRPLAAGSYNEQFF
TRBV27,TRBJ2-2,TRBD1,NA,TGTGCCAGCAGTCCGGGGACAGGCACCGGGGAGCTGTTTTTT,CASSPGTGTGELFF
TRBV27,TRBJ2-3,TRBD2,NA,TGTGCCAGCAGTTTGGGAGCGGGAGGGTCCACAGATACGCAGTATTTT,CASSLGAGGSTDTQYF
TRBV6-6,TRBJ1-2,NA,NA,TGTGCCAGCAGGGAGCCCCTCTATGGCTACACCTTC,CASREPLYGYTF
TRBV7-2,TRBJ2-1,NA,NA,TGTGCCAGCAGCTTAGTAATTGGCGGAGGGGTAGCGTACAATGAGCAGTTCTTC,CASSLVIGGGVAYNEQFF
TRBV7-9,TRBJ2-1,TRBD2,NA,TGTGCCAGCAGCCCAGGAGGGGCTAGCGGAGTCCGCAATGAGCAGTTCTTC,CASSPGGASGVRNEQFF
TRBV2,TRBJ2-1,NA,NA,TGTGCCAGCAGTAAGTCGGCGGGAAGCTCCTACAATGAGCAGTTCTTC,CASSKSAGSSYNEQFF
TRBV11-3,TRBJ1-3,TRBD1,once,TGTGCCAGCAGCCCGGGACAGGGACACTCTGGAAACACCATATATTTT,CASSPGQGHSGNTIYF
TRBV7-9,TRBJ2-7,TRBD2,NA,TGTGCCAGCAGCTTAACTCGGACTAGCGGGAGTTTCTACGAGCAGTACTTC,CASSLTRTSGSFYEQYF
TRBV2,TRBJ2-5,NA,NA,TGTGCCAGCAGCGAAATTAAGGGGGTCCTCGGCCAAGAGACCCAGTACTTC,CASSEIKGVLGQETQYF
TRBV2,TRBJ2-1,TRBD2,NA,TGTGCCAGCAGTACCGGGACTAGCGGATACAATGAGCAGTTCTTC,CASSTGTSGYNEQFF
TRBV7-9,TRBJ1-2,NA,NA,TGTGCCAGCAGCTTCCTTGAGGCTGAATCTTCTAACTATGGCTACACCTTC,CASSFLEAESSNYGYTF
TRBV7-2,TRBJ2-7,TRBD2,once,TGTGCCAGCAGCTTGGGGCTAGCGGATTACGAGCAGTACTTC,CASSLGLADYEQYF
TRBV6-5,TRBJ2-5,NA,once,TGTGCCAGCAGCCCTCGGGACACGGAGACCCAGTACTTC,CASSPRDTETQYF
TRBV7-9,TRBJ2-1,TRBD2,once,TGTGCCAGCAGCGGTAAACAGAGCGGGAGCGGGGACAATGAGCAGTTCTTC,CASSGKQSGSGDNEQFF
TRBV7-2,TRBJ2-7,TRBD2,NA,TGTGCCAGCAACGTAGCGGGAGGCCCCTACGAGCAGTACTTC,CASNVAGGPYEQYF
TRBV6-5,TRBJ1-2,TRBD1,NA,TGTGCCAGCAGTCCGGGACAGGGGGCGGTGAATGGCTACACCTTC,CASSPGQGAVNGYTF
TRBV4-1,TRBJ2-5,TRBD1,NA,TGCGCCAGCAGCCAGGGCTACGGCAGGGGGCAAGAGACCCAGTACTTC,CASSQGYGRGQETQYF
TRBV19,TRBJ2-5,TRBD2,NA,TGTGCCAGTAGTCGTTTGTTTAGCGGGAGCTCCCAAGAGACCCAGTACTTC,CASSRLFSGSSQETQYF
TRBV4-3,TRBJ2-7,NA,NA,TGCGCCAGCAGCCAAGAAGTGGAACAGGTCTACGAGCAGTACTTC,CASSQEVEQVYEQYF